This TCR beta chain was found in a study of regulatory T cells in long-lasting Graves disease. Relying on iRepertoire HTBI primers and Arm-PCR of CDR3 regions, the team built TCR beta libraries. In TCRdb, the multiplex PCR reads were re-called with MiXCR into one record per CDR3 protein. Of 300,000 to 400,000 distinct CDR3 sequences listed, roughly 17% are singletons. This clonotype was counted at least ten times. V was pared by 6 bases and J by 4 bases, with 18 bases between. The CDR3 loop spans 15 amino acids. Germline loops: CDR1 DFQATT, CDR2 SNEGSKA (reference sequence). Described time point: newly diagnosed GD, antithyroid drugs for less than 3 months. Preparation of the TCR library used RNA extracted from PBMCs. This sample also belongs to another study, concerning T cells in Graves' hyperthyroidism and ophthalmopathy. In that study: Recently diagnosed hyperthyroidism of less than 2 months' duration affected patients aged 18 to 65. HTBI primers were the set used in a first-round RT-PCR of the TCR CDR3.

The chain joins TRBV20-1 to TRBJ2-2; D is possibly TRBD2 (6 bases). The clonotype was recovered from a man in his forties with Graves disease. Sample: peripheral blood mononuclear cells (PBMCs), taken at new diagnosis, from a patient treated with antithyroid drugs. This chain's CDR3 is CSADKRSGFTGELFF. The CDR3 DNA sequence: TGCAGTGCGGACAAGCGTAGCGGTTTCACCGGGGAGCTGTTTTTT.